This T cell receptor beta chain was obtained from a study of beta chain features in type 1 diabetes. Across the whole study: Cell yields, gender and age were similar in healthy donors and patients.

This clone showed up just a few times. As yet, its antigen is unknown. Isolated RNA was reverse transcribed in full, so expressed TCRB transcripts were sequenced. This table comes from immunoSEQ multiplex PCR, and its TCRdb copy is limited to in-frame clones, with some not included. The table has 150,000 to 160,000 clones, around 10% seen once. Averaging roughly 100 mL, one heparinised blood draw was given by each donor. Germline V gene data show CDR1 as LGHNA and CDR2 as YNFKEQ. The CDR3 loop spans 17 amino acids. The ends were cut back, 9 bases at V and 0 bases at J, with 23 bases in the middle. Notes on the study in general: Although PCR might favor shorter templates, it would do so equally in patients and controls. The naive, central memory and Treg TCRB repertoires of patients appeared to be more similar to one another than those of healthy donors.

This chain joins TRBV4-2 and TRBJ1-1; D is unresolved. The clonotype was recovered from a man younger than 35 in good health. The sample comprised central memory CD4+ T cells from blood. The CDR3 reads CARERWPERVLNTEAFF. CDR3 DNA sequence: TGTGCCAGGGAAAGATGGCCCGAGAGGGTGTTGAACACTGAAGCTTTCTTT.